A selection of T cell receptor beta chains follows, all from one sample in a study of blood T cell repertoires in COVID-19. TCRdb's copy holds only in-frame clones and misses some; the assay was immunoSEQ multiplex PCR. This sample carries about 100,000 clones, around 90% of them seen once, and the ten largest clones take 3%. Sequencing was done on a sample of peripheral blood. The receptors here all came from a man aged 50-59 years with active or convalescent COVID-19. The CDR3 runs from the conserved cysteine through the conserved F or W. Each record gives: J gene, V gene, clone size, D gene, CDR3 protein, CDR3 DNA. A D gene is named only where the DNA matches it firmly. Part of the rows lack a size; the others show once, few, many or a class for expanded clones.

>TRBJ2-1|TRBV15|once|NA
CATSRKASYNEQFF
TGTGCCACCAGCAGAAAAGCTTCCTACAATGAGCAGTTCTTC
>TRBJ1-4|TRBV28|NA|NA
CASSSLGEKLFF
TGTGCCAGCAGTTCCCTAGGTGAAAAACTGTTTTTT
>TRBJ2-7|TRBV11-2|NA|TRBD1
CASSSRAGQGSAYEQYF
TGTGCCAGCAGCTCGAGGGCGGGACAGGGGAGTGCCTACGAGCAGTACTTC
>TRBJ1-1|TRBV7-2|NA|NA
CASSLWSSTEAFF
TGTGCCAGCAGCTTATGGTCGAGCACTGAAGCTTTCTTT
>TRBJ2-2|TRBV24-1|NA|NA
CATSDPGTRTGELFF
TGTGCCACCAGTGATCCCGGGACAAGGACCGGGGAGCTGTTTTTT
>TRBJ2-5|TRBV14|NA|TRBD2
CASSQVRTSGGETQYF
TGTGCCAGCAGCCAAGTCCGGACTAGCGGGGGGGAGACCCAGTACTTC
>TRBJ2-7|TRBV6-5|NA|TRBD1
CASQQGIPYEQYF
TGTGCCAGCCAACAGGGGATCCCCTACGAGCAGTACTTC
>TRBJ1-4|TRBV24-1|NA|NA
CATSPGGLDEVGKLFF
TGTGCCACCAGCCCGGGAGGGCTGGACGAAGTTGGAAAACTGTTTTTT
>TRBJ1-5|TRBV29-1|NA|NA
CSVIGLGINQPQHF
TGCAGCGTTATTGGACTGGGGATCAATCAGCCCCAGCATTTT
>TRBJ2-2|TRBV9|NA|NA
CASSVMSGAGELFF
TGTGCCAGCAGCGTAATGTCCGGGGCCGGGGAGCTGTTTTTT
>TRBJ2-1|TRBV27|NA|TRBD2
CASSLSPGLANNEQFF
TGTGCCAGCAGTTTATCTCCGGGACTAGCGAACAATGAGCAGTTCTTC
>TRBJ2-1|TRBV4-2|NA|TRBD2
CASSQDQGLAGNEQFF
TGTGCCAGCAGCCAAGACCAAGGACTAGCGGGCAATGAGCAGTTCTTC
>TRBJ1-5|TRBV25-1|NA|NA
CASSEERDNQPQHF
TGTGCCAGCAGTGAGGAGCGGGACAATCAGCCCCAGCATTTT
>TRBJ2-1|TRBV19|NA|NA
CATGLGNKNEQFF
TGTGCCACGGGATTAGGGAATAAGAATGAGCAGTTCTTC
>TRBJ2-5|TRBV6-5|NA|TRBD1
CASSPTGGRETQYF
TGTGCCAGCAGCCCGACAGGGGGCCGAGAGACCCAGTACTTC
>TRBJ1-5|TRBV5-1|NA|TRBD1
CASSPTGDNQPQHF
TGCGCCAGCAGCCCGACAGGGGACAATCAGCCCCAGCATTTT
>TRBJ2-3|TRBV5-3|NA|TRBD2
CARSLPTSGSTDTQYF
TGTGCCAGAAGCTTACCGACTAGCGGAAGCACAGATACGCAGTATTTT
>TRBJ2-7|TRBV7-2|NA|TRBD2
CASSSAGTSYYEQYF
TGTGCCAGCAGCTCCGCCGGGACTAGCTATTACGAGCAGTACTTC
>TRBJ2-7|TRBV27|NA|TRBD1
CASSLKGTGGTYEQYF
TGTGCCAGCAGTTTGAAGGGGACAGGGGGTACCTACGAGCAGTACTTC
>TRBJ1-2|TRBV7-2|NA|TRBD1
CASSPKDRGDLYGYTF
TGTGCCAGCAGCCCAAAGGACAGGGGGGACCTCTATGGCTACACCTTC
>TRBJ1-2|TRBV9|NA|TRBD1
CASSAGTGGNGYTF
TGTGCCAGCAGCGCCGGGACAGGGGGAAATGGCTACACCTTC
>TRBJ1-2|TRBV28|NA|TRBD1
CASSPHGTGLDGYTF
TGTGCCAGCAGTCCCCATGGGACAGGTTTGGATGGCTACACCTTC